This note documents a single T cell receptor (beta chain) sequence. Survey-level immunoSEQ sequencing profiled the TCR beta repertoire. The data were produced by immunoSEQ multiplex PCR, yet TCRdb's version contains in-frame clones alone and is incomplete. Of 60,000 to 85,000 clones listed, over 85% are singletons. Trimming stripped 0 bases from V and 0 bases from J, with 13 bases between. This CDR3 spans 16 amino acids. In germline, CDR1 is SGHRS, CDR2 YFSETQ. This sequence originates from a man in his forties or fifties with rheumatoid arthritis. The chain combines TRBV5-1 with TRBJ2-7; D may be TRBD1 (7 bases). The sequenced material came from PBMCs. CDR3 in DNA: TGCGCCAGCAGCTTGGTGGTCCAGGGGGGCTCCTACGAGCAGTACTTC. It codes for CASSLVVQGGSYEQYF.